This T cell receptor (beta chain) was sequenced in a study of glioma-infiltrating T cells. Using RNA template, CDR3s of TCR alpha and beta were amplified with iRepertoire arm-PCR. Each CDR3 protein gets one entry after TCRdb re-called the multiplex PCR reads with MiXCR. The sample has a few hundred thousand distinct CDR3 sequences, 35% to 45% seen once; the top ten hold approximately 12%. The CDR3 covers 17 residues. V lost 6 bases and J lost 7; bases outside the gene matches: 14. Germline-derived CDR1 and CDR2 are MNHEY and SMNVEV (reference sequence). The rearrangement links TRBV27 to TRBJ2-7; 14 nucleotides agree with TRBD2. The origin of this receptor is a human donor with low-grade glioma or glioblastoma, undergoing nonglioma brain surgery, or in good health (not recorded which). The material sequenced was glioma tissue, nonneoplastic brain tissue, or PBMCs (not recorded which). This CDR3 is CASSFSRLAGGLREQYF. The CDR3 DNA follows: TGTGCCAGCAGCTTCTCCAGACTAGCGGGAGGGTTGAGGGAGCAGTACTTC.